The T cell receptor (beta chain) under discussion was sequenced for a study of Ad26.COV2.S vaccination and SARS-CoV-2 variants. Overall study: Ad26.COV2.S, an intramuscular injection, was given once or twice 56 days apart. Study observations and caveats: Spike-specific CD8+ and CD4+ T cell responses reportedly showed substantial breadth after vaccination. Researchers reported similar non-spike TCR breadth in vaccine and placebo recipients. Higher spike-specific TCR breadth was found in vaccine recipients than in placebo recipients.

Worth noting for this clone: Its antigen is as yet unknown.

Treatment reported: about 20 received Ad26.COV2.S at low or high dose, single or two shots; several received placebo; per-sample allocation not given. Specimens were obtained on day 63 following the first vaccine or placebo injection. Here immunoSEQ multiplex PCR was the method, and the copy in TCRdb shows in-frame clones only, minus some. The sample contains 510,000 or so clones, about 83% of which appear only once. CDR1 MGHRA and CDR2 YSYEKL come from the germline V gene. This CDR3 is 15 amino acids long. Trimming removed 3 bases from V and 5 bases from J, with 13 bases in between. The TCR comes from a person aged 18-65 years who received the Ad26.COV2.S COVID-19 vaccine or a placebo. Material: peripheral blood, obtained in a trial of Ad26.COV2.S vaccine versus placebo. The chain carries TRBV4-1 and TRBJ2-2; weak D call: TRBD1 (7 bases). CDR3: CASSQEGAITGELFF. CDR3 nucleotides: TGCGCCAGCAGCCAGGAGGGGGCGATTACCGGGGAGCTGTTTTTT.